These 8 T cell receptor beta chains came from one sample sequenced in a study of beta chain features in type 1 diabetes. As every portion of the isolated RNA was reverse transcribed, the sequencing read expressed TCRB transcripts. TCRdb's copy holds only in-frame clones and misses some; the assay was immunoSEQ multiplex PCR. The sample lists about 160,000 clones, approximately 10% occurring once. Antigens of these TCRs are unknown. Regarding the study as a whole: There was a moderate but significant shortening of TCRB CDR3s in all four CD4+ subsets of Type 1 diabetes patients.

The sample comprised central memory CD4+ T cells from blood. Source of these receptors: a woman aged 30 to 39 with type 1 diabetes.

Concerning this clone itself: This CDR3 is also generated by other DNA sequences in the sample. This chain connects TRBV18 to TRBJ1-1; no definite D call. CDR1 is KGHSH and CDR2 is LQKENI in the germline V gene. The CDR3 length is 14 residues. The V end lost 3 bases, the J end lost 0 bases, and 8 bases lay between the germline ends. The CDR3 region is CASSPLEMNTEAFF. DNA for the CDR3: TGTGCCAGCTCACCGTTGGAGATGAACACTGAAGCTTTCTTT.

About this clone: The same CDR3 can be traced to other DNA sequences in this sample. The chain recombines TRBV19 with TRBJ1-2, with a tentative D call TRBD1 (5 bases). Germline CDR1 and CDR2: LNHDA and SQIVND (reference sequence). The CDR3 spans 12 residues. Trimming pared 5 bases from V and 4 bases from J, leaving 8 bases between. DNA for the CDR3: TGTGCCAGTAGTCGACAGAGCTATGGCTACACCTTC. It specifies CASSRQSYGYTF.

The chain is built from TRBV7-9 and TRBJ2-4, with 13 bases that match TRBD2. Germline values: CDR1 SEHNR, CDR2 FQNEAQ (reference sequence). This CDR3 is 15 amino acids long. After removal of 5 bases from V and 6 bases from J, the junction contained 4 bases not matched to a gene. In nucleotides, the CDR3 is TGTGCCAGCAGCACATGGACTAGCGGGAGAAACATTCAGTACTTC. As protein: CASSTWTSGRNIQYF.

The rearrangement links TRBV11-3 to TRBJ1-1; 8 nucleotides match TRBD1. This CDR3 spans 15 amino acids. Germline V gene lookup returns CDR1 SGHNT and CDR2 YENEEA. The trim removed 6 bases at V and 1 base at J, leaving 7 bases unmatched. The CDR3 DNA follows: TGTGCCAGCAGTTTCAGGGGGCAAGAGAACACTGAAGCTTTCTTT. Translated, it gives CASSFRGQENTEAFF.

CDR3 residues: CASSLGLRQENTEAFF. The DNA for the CDR3 is TGTGCCAGCAGTTTGGGGTTGAGACAGGAGAACACTGAAGCTTTCTTT. This chain links TRBV27 with TRBJ1-1; tentatively, D is TRBD1 (6 bases). Looked up from germline, CDR1 is MNHEY and CDR2 is SMNVEV (reference sequence). V gave up 3 bases and J gave up 1 base, with 15 bases separating them. The CDR3 spans 16 residues.

This chain uses TRBV18 with TRBJ2-7; 9 bases map to TRBD1. The CDR3 extends over 14 amino acids. CDR1 and CDR2 from the germline V gene are KGHSH and LQKENI. J was trimmed by 5 bases and V by 3 bases; bases with no gene match: 5. The CDR3 sequence: CASSPRDRAHEQYF. The CDR3 DNA reads as TGTGCCAGCTCACCCCGGGACAGGGCCCACGAGCAGTACTTC. The complete variable domain, with remaining parts taken from reference TRBV18 and TRBJ2-7, reads NAGVMQNPRHLVRRRGQEARLRCSPMKGHSHVYWYRQLPEEGLKFMVYLQKENIIDESGMPKERFSAEFPKEGPSILRIQQVVRGDSAAYFCASSPRDRAHEQYFGPGTRLTVT.

This chain connects TRBV9 to TRBJ1-1; D may be TRBD1 (6 bases). CDR1 and CDR2 from the germline V gene are SGDLS and YYNGEE. The CDR3 has 13 residues. Trimming cost V 4 bases and J 3 bases, with 10 bases left between them. CDR3 sequence (DNA): TGTGCCAGCAGCACCCACAGGGACACTGAAGCTTTCTTT. As protein: CASSTHRDTEAFF.

This CDR3 reads CASSPTKGTTSSTDTQYF. The CDR3 DNA is TGTGCCAGCAGCCCAACCAAAGGGACTACGTCTAGCACAGATACGCAGTATTTT. The chain is built from TRBV9 and TRBJ2-3, with TRBD2 matching over 7 bases. J gave up 0 bases and V 4 bases, and 14 bases lay outside the gene matches. The germline gives CDR1 SGDLS, CDR2 YYNGEE. The CDR3 runs 18 residues.